Below, 15 T cell receptor beta chains from the same sample are listed, as sequenced in a study of T cell clones after liver transplantation. Generated by immunoSEQ multiplex PCR, the TCRdb table keeps only in-frame clones and is missing some. Among 40,000 to 55,000 clones listed, just over 85% were seen once. This specimen was CD4+ T cells from blood, taken 24 months after liver transplant. Receptors were obtained from a human patient who received a liver transplant. Among the T cells, some may be from the graft donor.

The rearrangement uses TRBV10-3 and TRBJ1-1; TRBD1 matches 9 bases. The J segment lost 4 bases and the V segment lost 0 bases, leaving 3 bases of the junction unmatched. Per the germline V gene, CDR1 is ENHRY and CDR2 is SYGVKD. There are 15 residues in the CDR3. The DNA of the CDR3 is TGTGCCATCAGTGAGTCTACGGACAGGGGCACTGAAGCTTTCTTT. This gives the protein CAISESTDRGTEAFF.

This chain connects TRBV5-1 to TRBJ2-1; no clear D gene. Between the trimmed V and J ends, which lost 0 bases and 5 bases, there was a span of 12 bases. The CDR3 runs 15 residues. The germline CDR1 and CDR2 sequences are SGHRS and YFSETQ. The CDR3 here is CASSLERSLNNEQFF. The CDR3 coding sequence is TGCGCCAGCAGCTTGGAACGTTCTCTCAACAATGAGCAGTTCTTC.

The chain recombines TRBV11-2 with TRBJ2-5; D is uncertain. The CDR3 covers 16 residues. Germline assignment: CDR1 SGHAT and CDR2 FQNNGV. Trimming left V 2 bases short and J 5 bases short, with 18 bases between. The CDR3 sequence is CASSLRFGQTRETQYF. CDR3 in DNA: TGTGCCAGCAGCTTAAGATTTGGCCAAACACGGGAGACCCAGTACTTC.

V is TRBV14 and J is TRBJ2-7; D not resolved. The ends were cut back, 6 bases at V and 3 bases at J, with 24 bases in the middle. The CDR3 totals 17 residues. Germline V gene sequence: CDR1 SGHDN, CDR2 FVKESK. CDR3 protein: CASSHRNPSGFLYEQYF. The DNA for the CDR3 is TGTGCCAGCAGTCATAGAAACCCCAGTGGTTTTCTCTACGAGCAGTACTTC.

The chain combines TRBV5-5 with TRBJ1-2; D is perhaps TRBD1 (6 bases). This CDR3 has 16 residues. With 0 bases removed from V and 3 bases from J, the gap between germline ends came to 15 bases. Germline values: CDR1 SGHKS, CDR2 YYEKEE (reference sequence). The CDR3 nucleotides are TGTGCCAGCAGCTTGGGTAGTCTCCCAGGGGACTATGGCTACACCTTC. It yields the protein CASSLGSLPGDYGYTF.

The genes are TRBV5-1 and TRBJ1-1, with TRBD1 as a possible D gene (5 bases). Per the germline V gene, CDR1 is SGHRS and CDR2 is YFSETQ. This CDR3 spans 14 amino acids. The V gene lost 2 bases and the J gene lost 1 base, with 9 bases spanning the gap. CDR3 in amino acids: CASSFKGQNTEAFF. CDR3 nucleotide sequence: TGCGCCAGCAGCTTTAAAGGACAGAACACTGAAGCTTTCTTT.

The chain recombines TRBV14 with TRBJ1-3, with D perhaps matching TRBD1 (6 bases). The V gene's germline CDR1 is SGHDN and CDR2 FVKESK. The CDR3 covers 18 residues. V shed 0 bases and J shed 0 bases, with 15 bases lying between them. CDR3 nucleotides: TGTGCCAGCAGCCAAGATTTGGGGGGCTATGGCTCTGGAAACACCATATATTTT. Amino acid sequence: CASSQDLGGYGSGNTIYF. Looking up the rest from reference TRBV14 and TRBJ1-3 gives the full variable domain: EAGVTQFPSHSVIEKGQTVTLRCDPISGHDNLYWYRRVMGKEIKFLLHFVKESKQDESGMPNNRFLAERTGGTYSTLKVQPAELEDSGVYFCASSQDLGGYGSGNTIYFGEGSWLTVV.

This sequence joins TRBV15 and TRBJ2-1; 8 bases fit TRBD2. This CDR3 has 15 amino acids. V shed 1 base and J 5 bases; nucleotides not matched to a gene: 4. Germline V gene lookup returns CDR1 LNHNV and CDR2 YYDKDF (reference sequence). CDR3 bases: TGTGCCACCAGCAGAGGCACTAGCGGTCACAATGAGCAGTTCTTC. The encoded protein is CATSRGTSGHNEQFF.

The chain has TRBV5-1 and TRBJ1-2; D is undetermined. This CDR3 has 15 residues. The V gene lost 1 base and the J gene lost 1 base, with 11 bases spanning the gap. The germline V gene has CDR1 SGHRS and CDR2 YFSETQ. CDR3: CASSLSGSSNYGYTF. As DNA, the CDR3 is TGCGCCAGCAGCTTGTCGGGGTCCAGTAACTATGGCTACACCTTC.

This clone is a singleton in its sample. This chain joins TRBV29-1 and TRBJ1-2; D may be TRBD1 (6 bases). This CDR3 comprises 15 residues. Trimming left V 3 bases short and J 0 bases short, with 14 bases between. Germline V gene data show CDR1 as SQVTM and CDR2 as ANQGSEA. CDR3 loop: CSVDKPGVSNYGYTF. For the CDR3, the DNA is TGCAGCGTTGATAAACCAGGGGTTTCTAACTATGGCTACACCTTC.

The V and J genes are TRBV7-9 and TRBJ2-2; TRBD2 matches 10 bases. This CDR3 has 18 amino acids. Germline V gene data show CDR1 as SEHNR and CDR2 as FQNEAQ (reference sequence). V dropped 4 bases and J dropped 3; count of bases not matched to a gene: 11. The CDR3 region has the DNA TGTGCCAGCAGCTCACCCGCTAGCGGGGGTACGGACACCGGGGAGCTGTTTTTT. Protein sequence: CASSSPASGGTDTGELFF.

This chain links TRBV4-1 with TRBJ2-2; TRBD2 aligns across 9 bases. V shed 3 bases and J 7 bases; nucleotides not matched to a gene: 6. CDR1 is MGHRA and CDR2 is YSYEKL in the germline V gene. The CDR3 runs 15 residues. The CDR3 here is CASSQIAGEGGELFF. DNA for the CDR3: TGCGCCAGCAGCCAGATAGCGGGAGAGGGCGGGGAGCTGTTTTTT.

This chain joins TRBV5-4 and TRBJ2-3, with TRBD2 matching over 8 bases. With V trimmed by 0 bases and J by 1 base, 7 bases remained unmatched. The CDR3 is made up of 17 amino acids. Germline-derived CDR1 and CDR2 are SGHNT and YYREEE (reference sequence). The CDR3 spells CASSLGVGAGGTDTQYF. CDR3 in DNA: TGTGCCAGCAGCTTGGGGGTAGGAGCGGGAGGCACAGATACGCAGTATTTT.

This clone came up a few times. The chain is built from TRBV6-6 and TRBJ1-5; D possibly corresponds to TRBD1 (5 bases). The CDR3 has 15 residues. Per the germline V gene, CDR1 is MNHNY and CDR2 is SVGAGI (reference sequence). Trimming shortened V by 7 bases and J by 1 base, and 14 bases separated the two germline ends. CDR3 in amino acids: CASKNGGGSNQPQHF. The CDR3 region has the DNA TGTGCCAGCAAAAACGGGGGGGGAAGCAATCAGCCCCAGCATTTT.

This clone was seen more than once but under ten times. The chain recombines TRBV2 with TRBJ2-2; D gene unclear. V lost 6 bases, J lost 4 bases, and 12 bases lay in between. Germline CDR1 SNHLY, CDR2 FYNNEI. This CDR3 comprises 14 residues. As DNA, the CDR3 is TGTGCCAGCAGGAGGTCCGTAAGCACCGGGGAGCTGTTTTTT. Translating gives CASRRSVSTGELFF.